A single sample is the source of the 24 T cell receptor beta chains below, sequenced in a study of neurological immune-mediated disorders (dated by TCRdb to the late 2010s). Library construction relied on 5' RACE. The sample was run on an Illumina HiSeq 2500. TCRdb itself trimmed the public reads at Q25 with fastp, ran MiXCR and retained productive beta chains. Rows are unified per CDR3 protein, each entry keeping the most common DNA and genes. Across this sample there are 25,000 to 30,000 distinct CDR3 sequences, with about 16% seen only once. Roughly 5% of the sample comes from the top ten. Sample time point, as interpreted from the label and publication: technical triplicate 3. The sample taken for sequencing was CD4+ T cells from blood. The source is a female donor with HTLV-1-associated myelopathy (HAM/TSP).

This clonotype was recorded many times. This sequence joins TRBV15 and TRBJ2-5; 9 bases match TRBD1. CDR3 length: 14 amino acids. Germline CDR1 LNHNV, CDR2 YYDKDF (reference sequence). The V segment lost 5 bases and the J segment 3 bases; nucleotides outside the gene matches: 4. CDR3 loop: CATSSRTGEETQYF. In DNA form, the CDR3 reads TGTGCCACCAGCTCCCGGACAGGGGAAGAGACCCAGTACTTC.

This clonotype was detected many times. The CDR3 nucleotides are TGCGCCAGCAGCCTACAACTAGCGGGAGTTCGGACCGGGGAGCTGTTTTTT. Amino acids: CASSLQLAGVRTGELFF. The chain is built from TRBV5-1 and TRBJ2-2, with 11 bases fitting TRBD2. J gave up 5 bases and V 4 bases, and 10 bases lay outside the gene matches. This CDR3 comprises 17 residues. The V gene's germline CDR1 is SGHRS and CDR2 YFSETQ.

Remarks on this clonotype: A junction boundary mismatches the germline segment, possibly from a read error. The chain carries TRBV7-2 and TRBJ2-3; no definite D call. The germline V gene has CDR1 SGHTA and CDR2 FQGNSA. The CDR3 totals 15 residues. As DNA, the CDR3 is TGTGCCAGCACCTACACCGGGCAGGTGTCATATACACAGTATTTT. Translating gives CASTYTGQVSYTQYF.

As concerns this clonotype: No DNA is shown, since the ends of the CDR3 on it are uncertain; the CDR3 is the one TCRdb lists. The V gene is TRBV7-2, the J gene TRBJ2-2. The CDR3 is 20 residues long, counting both termini. Germline V gene lookup returns CDR1 SGHTA and CDR2 FQGNSA. The chain's CDR3 is CASSFYICSATLLNTGELFF.

This clonotype is labeled medium-sized. This chain connects TRBV2 to TRBJ1-1, with D possibly matching TRBD1 (5 bases). V was trimmed by 6 bases and J by 5 bases, leaving 16 bases between them. The CDR3 is 14 residues long. The germline V gene encodes CDR1 SNHLY and CDR2 FYNNEI. The DNA of the CDR3 is TGTGCCAGCAGACTCAGGAGTGGGGGGACTGAAGCTTTCTTT. It encodes CASRLRSGGTEAFF. The full variable domain, in which reference TRBV2 and TRBJ1-1 provide the parts outside the CDR3, is EPEVTQTPSHQVTQMGQEVILRCVPISNHLYFYWYRQILGQKVEFLVSFYNNEISEKSEIFDDQFSVERPDGSNFTLKIRSTKLEDSAMYFCASRLRSGGTEAFFGQGTRLTVV.

This clonotype was observed at least ten times. The gene calls are TRBV5-1 and TRBJ2-1, with TRBD2 as a possible D gene (6 bases). Germline V CDR1 and CDR2: SGHRS, YFSETQ. This CDR3 comprises 17 residues. Trimming removed 1 base from V and 0 bases from J, with 14 bases in between. The chain's CDR3 is CASSLRGATSSYNEQFF. As DNA, the CDR3 is TGCGCCAGCAGCTTGCGCGGGGCTACGAGCTCCTACAATGAGCAGTTCTTC. The entire variable domain, with the rest obtained from reference TRBV5-1 and TRBJ2-1, is as follows: KAGVTQTPRYLIKTRGQQVTLSCSPISGHRSVSWYQQTPGQGLQFLFEYFSETQRNKGNFPGRFSGRQFSNSRSEMNVSTLELGDSALYLCASSLRGATSSYNEQFFGPGTRLTVL.

In this sample, this clonotype turned up many times. The chain carries TRBV12-3 or TRBV12-4 and TRBJ2-7; TRBD2 agrees at 10 bases. V lost 5 bases to trimming and J lost 4 bases; unmatched junction nucleotides: 8. CDR3 length equals 15 residues. This chain's CDR3 is CASSASGSMRYEQYF. The CDR3 nucleotides read TGTGCCAGCAGTGCTAGCGGGAGTATGCGGTACGAGCAGTACTTC.

This clonotype was picked up a small number of times. The chain uses TRBV5-5 and TRBJ2-1; D gene ambiguous. V gave up 1 base and J gave up 5 bases, with 7 bases separating them. Germline CDR1 is SGHKS and CDR2 is YYEKEE (reference sequence). The CDR3 sequence is 13 residues long. This CDR3 reads CASSLLQNNEQFF. CDR3 DNA: TGTGCCAGCAGCTTGTTACAAAACAATGAGCAGTTCTTC.

In its sample, this clonotype was seen many times. V usage is TRBV11-2 and J usage is TRBJ2-2, with TRBD2 matching 7 bases. The J segment lost 7 bases and the V segment lost 1 base, leaving 9 bases of the junction unmatched. Germline assignment: CDR1 SGHAT and CDR2 FQNNGV. The CDR3 runs to 16 residues. The CDR3 region has the DNA TGTGCCAGCAGCTTAGTTGCGGGGGTTGATGGCGGGGAGCTGTTTTTT. It encodes CASSLVAGVDGGELFF.

This clonotype was picked up many times. The CDR3 protein is CASSLAGERAGELFF. Written as DNA, the CDR3 is TGTGCCAGCAGCTTGGCCGGAGAGAGGGCCGGGGAGCTGTTTTTT. The chain recombines TRBV5-5 with TRBJ2-2, with D possibly being TRBD2 (5 bases). Germline CDR1 is SGHKS and CDR2 is YYEKEE (reference sequence). This CDR3 has 15 amino acids. V lost 0 bases, J lost 6 bases, and 12 bases lay in between.

This clonotype was observed many times. This chain links TRBV6-1 with TRBJ1-2; 7 bases line up with TRBD1. The CDR3 covers 13 residues. Trimming removed 8 bases from V and 6 bases from J; junction bases left unmatched: 9. Germline values: CDR1 MNHNS, CDR2 SASEGT. The CDR3, as DNA: TGTGCCAGCGAATTAAGGGGGCGCGATGGCTACACCTTC. Translated, it gives CASELRGRDGYTF.

This clonotype has a count of ten or more. This chain uses TRBV2 with TRBJ2-1; a possible D gene is TRBD2 (5 bases). V gave up 3 bases and J gave up 4 bases, with 7 bases separating them. Germline lookup yields CDR1 SNHLY and CDR2 FYNNEI. This CDR3 region has 13 residues. The CDR3 protein is CASSERRYNEQFF. The CDR3 DNA is TGTGCCAGCAGTGAGAGGAGGTACAATGAGCAGTTCTTC.

This clonotype has a count of ten or more. This rearrangement joins TRBV24-1 to TRBJ2-5; TRBD1 aligns across 7 bases. This CDR3 region has 15 residues. J lost 7 bases, V lost 0 bases, and 7 bases had no gene match. CDR1 and CDR2 from the germline V gene are KGHDR and SFDVKD. For the CDR3, the DNA is TGTGCCACCAGTGATTTGGGGACAGACGCCTGGACCCAGTACTTC. As protein: CATSDLGTDAWTQYF.

This clonotype was seen at least ten times. The rearrangement links TRBV7-2 to TRBJ1-1, with D unclear. The CDR3 is 13 residues long. Germline-derived CDR1 and CDR2 are SGHTA and FQGNSA. The ends were cut back, 3 bases at V and 7 bases at J, with 12 bases in the middle. The CDR3 DNA sequence: TGTGCCAGCAGCTTGGGGAGGCGGGGTGAAGCTTTCTTT. As protein: CASSLGRRGEAFF. Variable domain in full (rest from reference TRBV7-2 and TRBJ1-1): GAGVSQSPSNKVTEKGKDVELRCDPISGHTALYWYRQSLGQGLEFLIYFQGNSAPDKSGLPSDRFSAERTGGSVSTLTIQRTQQEDSAVYLCASSLGRRGEAFFGQGTRLTVV.

This clonotype was seen ten or more times. This chain joins TRBV30 and TRBJ2-2; D possibly matches TRBD1 or TRBD2 (5 bases each). Trimming removed 5 bases from V and 5 bases from J, with 6 bases in between. The CDR3 covers 11 residues. From germline, CDR1 is GTSNPN and CDR2 SVGIG (reference sequence). The CDR3 region is CAWGGTGELFF. DNA for the CDR3: TGTGCCTGGGGGGGAACCGGGGAGCTGTTTTTT.

This chain joins TRBV5-1 and TRBJ2-3, with 9 bases fitting TRBD1. The CDR3 runs 16 residues. CDR1 SGHRS and CDR2 YFSETQ come from the germline V gene. Trimming removed 4 bases from V and 0 bases from J; junction bases left unmatched: 6. The CDR3, as DNA: TGCGCCAGCAGCCTGGGACAGGGAAGTAGCACAGATACGCAGTATTTT. Residues: CASSLGQGSSTDTQYF.

In this sample, this clonotype turned up many times. The genes are TRBV19 and TRBJ2-6; D uncertain. The V end lost 3 bases, the J end lost 0 bases, and 9 bases lay between the germline ends. This CDR3 region has 16 residues. The germline V gene encodes CDR1 LNHDA and CDR2 SQIVND (reference sequence). The DNA of the CDR3 is TGTGCCAGTAGTATTATACGAGTCTCTGGGGCCAACGTCCTGACTTTC. Its translation is CASSIIRVSGANVLTF.

This clonotype showed up many times. The chain joins TRBV3-1 to TRBJ2-7; D may be TRBD1 (5 bases). Germline CDR1 and CDR2: LGHDT and YNNKEL (reference sequence). CDR3 length equals 15 residues. V lost 2 bases and J 5 bases, leaving 16 bases between the germline ends. The CDR3 coding sequence is TGTGCCAGCAGCCAAACCAGGGTGCGGTTTAACGAGCAGTACTTC. It encodes CASSQTRVRFNEQYF.

About this clonotype: This may arise from a read error, as a much more abundant clone is one base away. The V call is TRBV6-4, the J call TRBJ2-3; D may be TRBD1 or TRBD2 (5 bases each). Germline V gene data show CDR1 as MRHNA and CDR2 as SNTAGT. Trimming shortened V by 5 bases and J by 0 bases, and 12 bases separated the two germline ends. The CDR3 extends over 15 amino acids. The CDR3 loop is CASSTGPRSTDTQYF. The CDR3 DNA follows: TGTGCCAGCAGTACGGGACCCAGAAGCACAGATACGCAGTATTTT.

This clonotype occurred many times. The rearrangement joins TRBV5-6 to TRBJ1-5; D is undetermined. The V end lost 0 bases, the J end lost 1 base, and 11 bases lay between the germline ends. The germline V gene has CDR1 SGHDT and CDR2 YYEEEE. The CDR3 spans 16 residues. CDR3 nucleotide sequence: TGTGCCAGCAGCTTGGGCTCGGGAGCGAGCAATCAGCCCCAGCATTTT. It specifies CASSLGSGASNQPQHF.

This clonotype was picked up many times. The V gene is TRBV10-3, the J gene TRBJ2-4, with 8 bases lining up with TRBD1. Looked up from germline, CDR1 is ENHRY and CDR2 is SYGVKD. With 0 bases clipped from V and 9 bases from J, the junction kept 7 bases outside the gene matches. CDR3 length: 15 residues. DNA of the CDR3: TGTGCCATCAGTGAGTCGGACAGGGTCGGGGCCATTCAGTACTTC. This translates into CAISESDRVGAIQYF.

This clonotype came up many times. V is TRBV14 and J is TRBJ2-1; D perhaps matches TRBD2 (6 bases). The CDR3 is 18 residues long. The V end lost 0 bases, the J end lost 1 base, and 16 bases lay between the germline ends. Germline CDR1 reads SGHDN; CDR2 reads FVKESK. CDR3 nucleotides: TGTGCCAGCAGCCAAGATATTTCACGGGGAGGATCCTACAATGAGCAGTTCTTC. Protein sequence: CASSQDISRGGSYNEQFF.

This clonotype was recorded at least ten times. The chain carries TRBV4-2 and TRBJ1-6; D not certain. The CDR3 extends over 13 amino acids. Germline CDR1 and CDR2: LGHNA and YNFKEQ. The V end was cut by 2 bases, the J end by 11 bases, with 10 bases between. CDR3: CASSQTTGPPLHF. The CDR3 DNA sequence: TGTGCCAGCAGCCAAACGACCGGGCCACCCCTCCACTTT.

In this sample, this clonotype turned up many times. This chain joins TRBV3-1 and TRBJ1-2, with TRBD1 matching 7 bases. V lost 1 base to trimming and J lost 5 bases; unmatched junction nucleotides: 13. Germline loops: CDR1 LGHDT, CDR2 YNNKEL (reference sequence). The CDR3 loop spans 17 amino acids. The CDR3 DNA reads TGTGCCAGCAGCCAAGGCCTCCTTCAGGCAGGGGGGTATGGCTACACCTTC. Protein: CASSQGLLQAGGYGYTF.